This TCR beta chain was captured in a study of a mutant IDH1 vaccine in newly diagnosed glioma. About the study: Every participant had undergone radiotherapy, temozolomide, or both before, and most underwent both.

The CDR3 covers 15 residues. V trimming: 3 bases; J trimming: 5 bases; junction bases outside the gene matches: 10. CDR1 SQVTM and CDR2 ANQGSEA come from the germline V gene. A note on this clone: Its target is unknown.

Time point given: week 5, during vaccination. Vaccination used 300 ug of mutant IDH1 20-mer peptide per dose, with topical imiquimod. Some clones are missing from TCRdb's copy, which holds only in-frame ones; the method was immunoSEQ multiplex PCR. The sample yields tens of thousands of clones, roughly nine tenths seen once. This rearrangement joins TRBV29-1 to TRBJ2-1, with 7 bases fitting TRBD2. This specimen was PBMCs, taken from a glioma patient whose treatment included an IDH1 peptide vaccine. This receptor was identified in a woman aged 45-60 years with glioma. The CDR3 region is CSVEGGSGEHNEQFF. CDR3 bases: TGCAGCGTTGAGGGGGGGAGCGGGGAACACAATGAGCAGTTCTTC.